These 22 T cell receptor beta chains were sequenced from one sample in a study of blood T cells in healthy people across ages. A sample-barcoded 5' primer and a J-beta primer mix were used in a second PCR of roughly 7 to 11 cycles. TCRdb itself ran the 5' RACE reads through MiXCR, one entry per CDR3 protein. This table has hundreds of thousands of distinct CDR3 sequences, around 24% appearing once. The same data also went into a second study, on T cells of mothers and their children.

The specimen was blood. Receptor source: a boy aged 5-17 years in good health.

This clonotype came up a few times. A read error may account for a junction end that differs from germline. V usage is TRBV10-3 and J usage is TRBJ2-5; 9 nucleotides match TRBD2. CDR1 and CDR2 from the germline V gene are ENHRY and SYGVKD. CDR3 length equals 15 residues. CDR3 in DNA: TGTACCATCAGTGAAGGGGCGGGAGGGCAAGAGACCCAGTACTTC. Translated, it gives CTISEGAGGQETQYF.

This clonotype was seen only a few times. V and J are TRBV7-9 and TRBJ1-2; tentative D call: TRBD1 (5 bases). Deletions cut 3 bases from V and 3 bases from J, with 14 bases between. CDR1 is SEHNR, CDR2 FQNEAQ, per germline (reference sequence). The CDR3 length is 15 residues. CDR3 in DNA: TGTGCCAGCAGCTTGGTGAGACAGTTAGACTATGGCTACACCTTC. As protein: CASSLVRQLDYGYTF.

This chain joins TRBV6-5 and TRBJ1-4; no clear D. V was pared by 3 bases and J by 0 bases, with 8 bases between. Germline assignment: CDR1 MNHEY and CDR2 SVGAGI. The CDR3 spans 15 residues. CDR3 amino acids: CASSYRMATNEKLFF. The CDR3 nucleotides are TGTGCCAGCAGTTATAGGATGGCAACTAATGAAAAACTGTTTTTT.

This clonotype has only a few counts. The chain has TRBV20-1 and TRBJ2-7; 7 bases fit TRBD2. This CDR3 has 15 residues. Per germline, CDR1 DFQATT and CDR2 SNEGSKA (reference sequence). After removal of 3 bases from V and 0 bases from J, the junction contained 8 bases not matched to a gene. CDR3 bases: TGCAGTGCTAGTCGGGGGGACTCACTCTCCTACGAGCAGTACTTC. Protein sequence: CSASRGDSLSYEQYF.

This chain uses TRBV24-1 with TRBJ2-3; 10 bases are shared with TRBD1. The germline V gene has CDR1 KGHDR and CDR2 SFDVKD. The CDR3 is 16 residues long. Trimming took 5 bases from V and 11 from J; bases not matched to a gene: 15. DNA for the CDR3: TGTGCCACCAGTGGTCTCCGGGGACAGGGGCCAGTTAAGCAGTATTTT. Translating it yields CATSGLRGQGPVKQYF.

The chain links TRBV11-2 to TRBJ2-5; D is uncertain. The end of the DNA fits TRBJ2-1 better, so the J call may be wrong. This CDR3 spans 16 amino acids. Per the germline V gene, CDR1 is SGHAT and CDR2 is FQNNGV. The CDR3 DNA reads as TGTGCCAGCAGCTTAGTACGTGGATCAAACGGGAATGAGCAGTTCTTC. Translation gives CASSLVRGSNGNEQFF.

The rearrangement joins TRBV5-1 to TRBJ1-2, with D unclear. The V and J ends lost 0 bases and 2 bases respectively, with 8 bases between them. The CDR3 extends over 14 amino acids. Germline CDR1 reads SGHRS; CDR2 reads YFSETQ. DNA of the CDR3: TGCGCCAGCAGCTTGGCAGAGCTCAACTATGGCTACACCTTC. Its protein product is CASSLAELNYGYTF.

This clonotype turned up a few times. The J gene is TRBJ2-7, the V gene TRBV4-3; tentatively, D is TRBD2 (5 bases). This CDR3 contains 15 residues. Germline lookup yields CDR1 LGHNA and CDR2 YSLEER. V was clipped by 5 bases and J by 2 bases, with 16 bases between them. CDR3 DNA: TGCGCCAGCAGCTCTGGGGATCGACTACCCTACGAGCAGTACTTC. It specifies CASSSGDRLPYEQYF.

The chain recombines TRBV7-2 with TRBJ2-3; 7 bases are a match to TRBD1. CDR1 is SGHTA and CDR2 is FQGNSA in the germline V gene. Trimming cost V 5 bases and J 13 bases; bases outside gene matches: 9. The CDR3 contains 12 residues. This CDR3 is CASSPRQGLEYF. CDR3 bases: TGTGCCAGCAGCCCAAGACAGGGCCTGGAGTATTTT.

This clonotype has only a few counts. The gene calls are TRBV28 and TRBJ1-1; D not resolved. Trimming took off 6 bases at V and 4 bases at J, with 9 bases between the two ends. The CDR3 length is 12 residues. Germline-derived CDR1 and CDR2 are MDHEN and SYDVKM. The CDR3 is CASRIGSTEAFF. The CDR3 nucleotides are TGTGCCAGCAGGATAGGTAGCACTGAAGCTTTCTTT.

V is TRBV5-1 and J is TRBJ1-5; TRBD1 aligns across 8 bases. The length of the CDR3 is 15 residues. V shed 4 bases and J 1 base; nucleotides not matched to a gene: 4. The germline CDR1 and CDR2 sequences are SGHRS and YFSETQ. The CDR3 nucleotides read TGCGCCAGCAGCCGGTCAGGGGGCAGCAATCAGCCCCAGCATTTT. Its translation is CASSRSGGSNQPQHF.

V usage is TRBV7-3 and J usage is TRBJ2-3, with 10 bases lining up with TRBD2. The CDR3 sequence is 16 residues long. J gave up 3 bases and V 5 bases, and 8 bases lay outside the gene matches. The V gene's germline CDR1 is SGHTA and CDR2 FQGTGA. CDR3 nucleotides: TGTGCCAGCAGCCCACCCCTAGCGGGGGAAACAGATACGCAGTATTTT. This codes for CASSPPLAGETDTQYF.

The chain uses TRBV27 and TRBJ2-5; 8 bases line up with TRBD2. The J segment lost 3 bases and the V segment lost 6 bases, leaving 6 bases of the junction unmatched. This CDR3 region has 14 residues. Germline V CDR1 and CDR2: MNHEY, SMNVEV (reference sequence). CDR3 nucleotides: TGTGCCAGCAGGTCTTTAGCGGGAAAAGAGACCCAGTACTTC. It translates to CASRSLAGKETQYF.

Written as DNA, the CDR3 is TGTGCCAGCATCCCTATAGGGGAGGTTCAGCCCCAGCATTTT. This encodes CASIPIGEVQPQHF. V is TRBV28 and J is TRBJ1-5, with a possible D match to TRBD1 (5 bases). V dropped 7 bases and J dropped 6 bases, with 16 bases sitting between them. CDR3 length equals 14 residues. Germline CDR1 and CDR2: MDHEN and SYDVKM.

The J gene is TRBJ2-5, the V gene TRBV7-2; no firm D call. V dropped 2 bases and J dropped 6 bases, with 7 bases sitting between them. Germline loops: CDR1 SGHTA, CDR2 FQGNSA. The CDR3 covers 12 residues. Here the CDR3 DNA reads TGTGCCAGCAGCTTAAGCTTAAAGACCCAGTACTTC. As protein: CASSLSLKTQYF.

The V gene is TRBV20-1, the J gene TRBJ2-3; D might be TRBD2 (7 bases). The CDR3 totals 17 residues. Trimming removed 7 bases from V and 4 bases from J, with 27 bases in between. Germline lookup yields CDR1 DFQATT and CDR2 SNEGSKA (reference sequence). This CDR3 is CSGMIPGGRTFPDTQYF. CDR3 bases: TGCAGTGGGATGATTCCCGGGGGGCGCACTTTTCCAGATACGCAGTATTTT.

With regard to this clonotype: A single base separates this from a much larger clone, so it may be a read error. Written as DNA, the CDR3 is TGTGCCAACAGTTATGGACCGGGAGATGAAGCTTTCTTT. This translates into CANSYGPGDEAFF. The V call is TRBV7-2, the J call TRBJ1-1; D is undetermined. Between the trimmed V and J ends, which lost 10 bases and 7 bases, there was a span of 19 bases. There are 13 residues in the CDR3. CDR1 and CDR2 (germline): SGHTA, FQGNSA.

By sample fraction, this clonotype is medium-sized. This chain connects TRBV19 to TRBJ1-6, with D perhaps matching TRBD1 (5 bases). Germline V gene sequence: CDR1 LNHDA, CDR2 SQIVND (reference sequence). The CDR3 has 11 amino acids. Trimming removed 6 bases from V and 8 bases from J, with 5 bases in between. CDR3 DNA sequence: TGTGCCAGTAGGGGGGATTCACCCCTCCACTTT. It translates to CASRGDSPLHF. Using reference TRBV19 and TRBJ1-6 for the parts outside the CDR3, the full variable domain is DGGITQSPKYLFRKEGQNVTLSCEQNLNHDAMYWYRQDPGQGLRLIYYSQIVNDFQKGDIAEGYSVSREKKESFPLTVTSAQKNPTAFYLCASRGDSPLHFGNGTRLTVT.

The genes are TRBV7-9 and TRBJ1-5; 10 bases align to TRBD1. J lost 3 bases, V lost 3 bases, and 2 bases had no gene match. The CDR3 consists of 15 residues. Germline CDR1 is SEHNR and CDR2 is FQNEAQ (reference sequence). CDR3 bases: TGTGCCAGCAGCTTCGACAGGGGGCCCAATCAGCCCCAGCATTTT. This gives the protein CASSFDRGPNQPQHF.

This chain connects TRBV18 to TRBJ2-7; no definite D call. V shed 5 bases and J shed 7 bases, with 12 bases lying between them. Germline V gene data show CDR1 as KGHSH and CDR2 as LQKENI. The CDR3 length is 12 residues. CDR3 protein: CASSGDLQEQYF. CDR3 bases: TGTGCCAGCTCAGGTGACCTACAGGAGCAGTACTTC.

As regards this clonotype: One end of the junction varies from germline; a read error may be responsible. V gene TRBV27 combines with J gene TRBJ2-5, with 13 bases aligning to TRBD2. CDR1 and CDR2 (germline): MNHEY, SMNVEV (reference sequence). This CDR3 is 17 amino acids long. In nucleotides, the CDR3 is TGTGCCAGCAGTGCGGTGGAGGGCGGACTAGCGGGAGTTTCGGAGTTCTTC. It translates to CASSAVEGGLAGVSEFF.

The CDR3 DNA is TGTGCCAGCAGTTCGACAGGGATGGCGGGCGAGCAGTACTTC. Amino acids: CASSSTGMAGEQYF. This chain links TRBV12-3 or TRBV12-4 with TRBJ2-5, with 7 bases fitting TRBD1. The J call may be incorrect, as the DNA end agrees better with TRBJ2-7. The CDR3 extends over 14 amino acids.